These T cell receptor beta chains were read from a single sample in a study of T-cell reconstitution after alpha-beta-depleted transplantation in children. TCRdb processed the PCR reads anew with MiXCR; each CDR3 protein has one entry. The sample carries 580,000 or so distinct CDR3 sequences, under 30% recorded once. Material: PBMCs, mostly from graft donor cells, obtained 360 days after TCRalphabeta/CD19-depleted stem cell transplant. All receptors come from a boy younger than two who had a stem cell transplant for acute myeloid leukemia, so the T cells may come from the graft donor. Both conserved end residues are part of each CDR3. The order of the fields is V gene, clone size, J gene, D gene, CDR3 protein, CDR3 DNA. The D gene is left open where the match is weak. Not every row has a clone size; where given, it reads once, few, many or a size class.

>TRBV4-2|few|TRBJ2-4|TRBD2
CASSQDPGAGGSIQYF
TGTGCCAGCAGCCAAGATCCTGGGGCGGGGGGAAGCATTCAGTACTTC
>TRBV5-1|NA|TRBJ2-1|NA
CASRQVSYNEQFF
TGCGCCAGCCGTCAGGTTTCGTACAATGAGCAGTTCTTC
>TRBV6-5|NA|TRBJ1-1|TRBD1
CASSYVQGDTEAFF
TGTGCCAGCAGTTATGTCCAGGGGGACACTGAAGCTTTCTTT
>TRBV12-3/TRBV12-4|NA|TRBJ1-1|NA
CASTGGTWATEAFF
TGTGCCAGCACGGGGGGCACATGGGCCACTGAAGCTTTCTTT
>TRBV15|few|TRBJ2-5|TRBD2
CATSRDRGVRTQYF
TGTGCCACCAGCAGAGATCGGGGGGTAAGGACCCAGTACTTC
>TRBV7-3|many|TRBJ2-7|NA
CASSPQPSYEQYF
TGTGCCAGCAGCCCCCAGCCCTCCTACGAGCAGTACTTC
>TRBV7-2|many|TRBJ2-7|NA
CASSQSRDISYEQYF
TGTGCCAGCAGCCAATCCCGGGACATTTCCTACGAGCAGTACTTC
>TRBV12-3/TRBV12-4|many|TRBJ1-2|NA
CASTIGGSYYGYTF
TGTGCCAGCACCATAGGAGGATCCTACTATGGCTACACCTTC
>TRBV12-3/TRBV12-4|many|TRBJ2-3|NA
CASTLGSLFTGTQYF
TGTGCCAGCACCTTGGGCAGCCTCTTTACTGGTACGCAGTATTTT
>TRBV7-2|few|TRBJ2-1|NA
CASSSSGQRNNEQFF
TGTGCCAGCAGCTCCTCGGGACAAAGAAACAATGAGCAGTTCTTC